This is a list of T cell receptor beta chains from one sample in a study of T cells in Graves' hyperthyroidism and ophthalmopathy. TCRdb reprocessed the multiplex PCR reads with MiXCR, giving one entry per CDR3 protein. Here the sample spans about 480,000 distinct CDR3 sequences, around 15% being singletons. The sample was blood. Source of these receptors: a woman under 30 with Graves' hyperthyroidism. Each CDR3 is given with its conserved first and last residue. A D gene is named only where the DNA matches it firmly. Some rows mark clone size as missing; the rest say once, few, many or name a class of expanded clone.

cdr3_aa	cdr3_nt	v_call	j_call	d_call	clone_size
CASASGGETQYF	TGTGCCAGCGCCTCAGGGGGAGAGACCCAGTACTTC	TRBV6-1	TRBJ2-5	TRBD1	many
CASSVAGARRDSPLHF	TGTGCCAGCAGTGTAGCGGGGGCTCGAAGGGATTCACCCCTCCACTTT	TRBV2	TRBJ1-6	-	many
CASSLTRLAGVTIGYNEQFF	TGTGCCAGCAGCTTAACCCGATTAGCGGGAGTGACCATTGGCTACAATGAGCAGTTCTTC	TRBV11-2	TRBJ2-1	TRBD2	-
CAWSSPGWRGSNQPQHF	TGTGCCTGGAGTTCCCCGGGGTGGCGGGGGAGCAATCAGCCCCAGCATTTT	TRBV30	TRBJ1-5	-	many
CASSATTGNTEAFF	TGTGCCAGCAGCGCAACCACAGGGAACACTGAAGCTTTCTTT	TRBV9	TRBJ1-1	-	many
CAISEGSLGQFF	TGTGCCATCAGTGAAGGGTCGCTCGGGCAGTTCTTC	TRBV10-3	TRBJ2-1	-	many
CASSSRGARESYEQYF	TGTGCCAGCAGTTCTCGGGGGGCGCGGGAGTCCTACGAGCAGTACTTC	TRBV28	TRBJ2-7	-	many
CSARATRRGGVNTEAFF	TGCAGTGCTAGGGCGACCCGCAGAGGGGGCGTGAACACTGAAGCTTTCTTT	TRBV20-1	TRBJ1-1	TRBD1	-
CATSDSGLAGVNSNEQFF	TGTGCCACCAGTGATTCGGGACTAGCGGGAGTCAATAGTAATGAGCAGTTCTTC	TRBV24-1	TRBJ2-1	TRBD2	few
CAWRGQANYGYTF	TGTGCCTGGAGAGGGCAGGCTAACTATGGCTACACCTTC	TRBV30	TRBJ1-2	-	many
CASSPPFKQGLNTEAFF	TGTGCCAGCAGCCCCCCGTTTAAACAGGGCCTGAACACTGAAGCTTTCTTT	TRBV7-9	TRBJ1-1	-	many
CAWSETGHSNQPQHF	TGTGCCTGGAGTGAAACAGGACATAGCAATCAGCCCCAGCATTTT	TRBV30	TRBJ1-5	-	many
CSARDPTNSPLHF	TGCAGTGCTAGAGATCCCACAAATTCACCCCTCCACTTT	TRBV20-1	TRBJ1-6	-	-
CSVPGASSYNEQFF	TGCAGCGTCCCAGGGGCTAGCTCCTACAATGAGCAGTTCTTC	TRBV20-1	TRBJ2-1	-	many
CASSLPGVYNEQFF	TGTGCCAGCAGCTTACCGGGAGTATACAATGAGCAGTTCTTC	TRBV7-3	TRBJ2-1	-	-
CASSLGTGASGNTIYF	TGTGCCAGCAGCCTCGGGACAGGGGCCTCTGGAAACACCATATATTTT	TRBV27	TRBJ1-3	TRBD1	many
CASRDERSRQFF	TGTGCCAGCAGGGACGAGCGGTCAAGGCAGTTCTTC	TRBV6-1	TRBJ2-1	-	many
CSVEDLSGNNEQFF	TGCAGCGTTGAAGATCTGAGCGGGAACAATGAGCAGTTCTTC	TRBV29-1	TRBJ2-1	TRBD2	-
CASSREQSYNEQFF	TGTGCCAGCAGCCGGGAACAGAGTTACAATGAGCAGTTCTTC	TRBV7-2	TRBJ2-1	-	many
CASSPGDRVNSPLHF	TGTGCCAGCAGCCCGGGGGACAGGGTCAATTCACCCCTCCACTTT	TRBV13	TRBJ1-6	TRBD1	once
CASSYPGENTEAFF	TGTGCCAGCAGTTATCCAGGAGAGAACACTGAAGCTTTCTTT	TRBV27	TRBJ1-1	-	many
CASGLGLGYSHLSYNEQFF	TGTGCTAGTGGTTTGGGATTAGGCTACTCACATTTATCCTACAATGAGCAGTTCTTC	TRBV12-5	TRBJ2-1	-	-
CASSQEGLAGPSGELFF	TGTGCCAGCAGCCAAGAAGGACTAGCGGGACCCAGCGGGGAGCTGTTTTTT	TRBV4-2	TRBJ2-2	TRBD2	few
CASSSRTGEQYF	TGTGCCAGCAGCTCCAGGACGGGCGAGCAGTACTTC	TRBV5-4	TRBJ2-7	-	few
CAISSSDQPQHF	TGTGCCATTTCGAGTTCAGATCAGCCCCAGCATTTT	TRBV24-1	TRBJ1-5	-	many
CASSPVGGWAKNIQYF	TGTGCCAGCAGCCCCGTAGGGGGGTGGGCCAAAAACATTCAGTACTTC	TRBV7-2	TRBJ2-4	-	many
CAWNLGNRVAGELSF	TGTGCCTGGAACCTCGGGAACAGGGTCGCCGGGGAGCTGTCTTTT	TRBV30	TRBJ2-2	-	-
CASSPTGGAADTQYF	TGTGCCAGCAGCCCCACAGGGGGCGCGGCCGATACGCAGTATTTT	TRBV7-3	TRBJ2-3	TRBD1	many
CASSYASKGYEQYF	TGTGCCAGCAGTTATGCTAGTAAGGGTTACGAGCAGTACTTC	TRBV6-1	TRBJ2-7	-	many
CASSLGTADTYGYTF	TGTGCCAGCAGCTTAGGGACGGCAGATACCTATGGCTACACCTTC	TRBV7-8	TRBJ1-2	-	many
CAWSSQRAYEQYF	TGTGCCTGGAGCTCTCAGAGGGCCTACGAGCAGTACTTC	TRBV30	TRBJ2-7	-	many
CASSLDIRTLSTEAFF	TGCGCCAGCAGCTTGGATATCAGGACATTGAGCACAGAAGCTTTCTTT	TRBV5-1	TRBJ1-1	-	few
CASRHQGLNEKLFF	TGTGCCAGCAGACACCAGGGGTTGAATGAAAAACTGTTTTTT	TRBV3-1	TRBJ1-4	-	many
CASSPRTGRAKNIQYF	TGTGCCAGCTCTCCACGGACAGGGAGAGCCAAAAACATTCAGTACTTC	TRBV18	TRBJ2-4	TRBD1	many
CSVGFRGQETQYF	TGCAGCGTTGGATTCCGAGGCCAAGAGACCCAGTACTTC	TRBV29-1	TRBJ2-5	-	many
CASSFRAGSSYNSPLHF	TGTGCCAGCAGTTTCCGGGCCGGGAGCTCCTATAATTCACCCCTCCACTTT	TRBV27	TRBJ1-6	-	-
CASSASGSEYNEQFF	TGTGCCAGTAGCGCCAGCGGGAGTGAATACAATGAGCAGTTCTTC	TRBV19	TRBJ2-1	TRBD2	few
CASRRRGADNQPQHF	TGTGCCAGCAGGCGCCGGGGGGCGGACAATCAGCCCCAGCATTTT	TRBV2	TRBJ1-5	-	many
CSVELGVYGYTF	TGCAGCGTTGAATTAGGAGTCTATGGCTACACCTTC	TRBV29-1	TRBJ1-2	-	few
CASSMNLNTGELFF	TGTGCCAGTTCAATGAACCTGAACACCGGGGAGCTGTTTTTT	TRBV14	TRBJ2-2	-	-
CAWSTRQLGEISPQHF	TGTGCCTGGAGTACGAGGCAGTTGGGTGAAATCAGCCCCCAGCATTTT	TRBV30	TRBJ1-5	-	many
CASSLAVGTDTQYF	TGTGCCAGCAGCTTAGCGGTGGGCACAGATACGCAGTATTTT	TRBV11-2	TRBJ2-3	-	many
CASRPAYRALNYGYTF	TGTGCCAGCAGACCCGCCTACAGGGCCCTGAACTATGGCTACACCTTC	TRBV7-9	TRBJ1-2	-	many
CASSLGTTSGITGELFF	TGTGCCAGCAGCTTAGGCACGACTAGCGGGATCACCGGGGAGCTGTTTTTT	TRBV11-2	TRBJ2-2	TRBD2	many
CASSLRTGGFRTEAFF	TGTGCCAGCAGTTTAAGAACAGGGGGCTTTAGGACTGAAGCTTTCTTT	TRBV12-3/TRBV12-4	TRBJ1-1	TRBD1	many
CASSGDGPNIQYF	TGTGCCAGCAGTGGGGACGGACCAAACATTCAGTACTTC	TRBV12-3/TRBV12-4	TRBJ2-4	-	many
CASRRSGGEKLFF	TGTGCCAGCAGACGGTCAGGGGGTGAAAAACTGTTTTTT	TRBV5-8	TRBJ1-4	TRBD1	-
CSAPSRREVVTDTQYF	TGCAGTGCTCCGAGCCGGCGGGAGGTTGTCACAGATACGCAGTATTTT	TRBV20-1	TRBJ2-3	TRBD2	many
CASSIRVQETQYF	TGTGCCAGTAGTATACGAGTCCAAGAGACCCAGTACTTC	TRBV19	TRBJ2-5	-	many
CANSPNLDSYEQYF	TGTGCCAACTCACCGAACTTGGACAGCTACGAGCAGTACTTC	TRBV18	TRBJ2-7	-	few
CASRSYPSGANVLTF	TGTGCCAGCAGAAGCTATCCCTCTGGGGCCAACGTCCTGACTTTC	TRBV2	TRBJ2-6	-	many
CSANQWGSYNEQFF	TGCAGTGCAAACCAGTGGGGGTCCTACAATGAGCAGTTCTTC	TRBV20-1	TRBJ2-1	-	few
CASTREFYSNQPQHF	TGTGCCAGCACACGGGAGTTTTATAGCAATCAGCCCCAGCATTTT	TRBV2	TRBJ1-5	-	many